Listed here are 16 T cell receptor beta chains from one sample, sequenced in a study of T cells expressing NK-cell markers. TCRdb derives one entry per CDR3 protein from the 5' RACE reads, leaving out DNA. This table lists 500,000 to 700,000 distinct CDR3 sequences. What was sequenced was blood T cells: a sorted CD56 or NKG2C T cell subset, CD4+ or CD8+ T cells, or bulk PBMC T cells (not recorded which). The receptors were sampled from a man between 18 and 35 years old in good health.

The CDR3 sequence is CASSLTGGLSYEQYF. The chain joins TRBV12-3 or TRBV12-4 to TRBJ2-7; TCRdb's D gene call, TRBD1, goes unchecked for lack of DNA. The CDR3 length is 15 residues.

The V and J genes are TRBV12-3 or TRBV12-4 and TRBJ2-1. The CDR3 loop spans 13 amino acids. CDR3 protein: CASSPGLKNEQFF.

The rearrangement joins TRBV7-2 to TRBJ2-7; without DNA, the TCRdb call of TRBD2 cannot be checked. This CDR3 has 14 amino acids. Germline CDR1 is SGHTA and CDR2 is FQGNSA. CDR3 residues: CASSPLAGGTEQYF.

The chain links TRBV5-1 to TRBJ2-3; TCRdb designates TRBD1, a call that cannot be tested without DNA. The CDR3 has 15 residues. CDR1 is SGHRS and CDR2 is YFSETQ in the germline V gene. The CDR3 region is CASSPLPGKGDTQYF.

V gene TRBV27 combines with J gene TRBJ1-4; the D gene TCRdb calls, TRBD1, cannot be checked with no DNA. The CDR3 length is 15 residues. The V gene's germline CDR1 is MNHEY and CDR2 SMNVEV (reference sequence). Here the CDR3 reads CASSWAAATNEKLFF.

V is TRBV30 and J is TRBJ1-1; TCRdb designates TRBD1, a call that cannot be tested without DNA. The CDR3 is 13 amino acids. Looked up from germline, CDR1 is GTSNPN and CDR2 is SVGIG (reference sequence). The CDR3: CACNGQRGTEAFF.

CDR3 amino acids: CASGLASTNIQYF. This chain connects TRBV12-5 to TRBJ2-4. This CDR3 comprises 13 residues. CDR1 LGHNT and CDR2 FRNRAP come from the germline V gene.

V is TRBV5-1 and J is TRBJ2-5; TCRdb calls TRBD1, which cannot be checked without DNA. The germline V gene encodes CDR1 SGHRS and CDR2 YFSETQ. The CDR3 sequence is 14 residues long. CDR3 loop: CASSLKDRGGTQYF.

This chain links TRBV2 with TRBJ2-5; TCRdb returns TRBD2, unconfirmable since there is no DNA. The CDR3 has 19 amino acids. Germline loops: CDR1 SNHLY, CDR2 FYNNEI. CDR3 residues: CASLRSPAGGPRMVETQYF. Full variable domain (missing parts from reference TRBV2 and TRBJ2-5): EPEVTQTPSHQVTQMGQEVILRCVPISNHLYFYWYRQILGQKVEFLVSFYNNEISEKSEIFDDQFSVERPDGSNFTLKIRSTKLEDSAMYFCASLRSPAGGPRMVETQYFGPGTRLLVL.

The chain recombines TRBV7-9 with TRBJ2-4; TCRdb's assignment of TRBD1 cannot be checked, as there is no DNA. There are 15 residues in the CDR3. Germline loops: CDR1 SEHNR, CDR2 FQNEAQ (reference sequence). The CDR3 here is CASSLLGGSENIQYF.

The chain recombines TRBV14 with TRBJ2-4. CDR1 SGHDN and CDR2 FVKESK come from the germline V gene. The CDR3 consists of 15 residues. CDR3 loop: CASSQDVGAGNIQYF.

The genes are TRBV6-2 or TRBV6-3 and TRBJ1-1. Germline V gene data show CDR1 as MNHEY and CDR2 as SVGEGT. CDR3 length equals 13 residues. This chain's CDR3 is CASRNRQGSEAFF.

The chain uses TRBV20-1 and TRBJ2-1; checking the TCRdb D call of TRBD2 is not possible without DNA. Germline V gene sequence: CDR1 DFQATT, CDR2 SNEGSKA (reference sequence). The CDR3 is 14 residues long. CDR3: CSAMASGRWVEQFF.

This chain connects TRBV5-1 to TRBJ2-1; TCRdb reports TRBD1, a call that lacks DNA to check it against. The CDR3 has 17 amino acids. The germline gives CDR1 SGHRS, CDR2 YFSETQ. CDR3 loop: CASSLSGQGASYNEQFF. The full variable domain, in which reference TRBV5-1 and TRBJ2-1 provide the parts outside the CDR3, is KAGVTQTPRYLIKTRGQQVTLSCSPISGHRSVSWYQQTPGQGLQFLFEYFSETQRNKGNFPGRFSGRQFSNSRSEMNVSTLELGDSALYLCASSLSGQGASYNEQFFGPGTRLTVL.

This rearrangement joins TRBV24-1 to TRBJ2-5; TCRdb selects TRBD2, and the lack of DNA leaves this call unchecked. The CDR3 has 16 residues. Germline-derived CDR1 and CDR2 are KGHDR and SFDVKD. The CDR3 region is CATSVARQGLQETQYF.

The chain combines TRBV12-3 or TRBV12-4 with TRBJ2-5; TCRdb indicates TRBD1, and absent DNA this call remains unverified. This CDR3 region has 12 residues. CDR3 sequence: CASSGGRGTQYF.